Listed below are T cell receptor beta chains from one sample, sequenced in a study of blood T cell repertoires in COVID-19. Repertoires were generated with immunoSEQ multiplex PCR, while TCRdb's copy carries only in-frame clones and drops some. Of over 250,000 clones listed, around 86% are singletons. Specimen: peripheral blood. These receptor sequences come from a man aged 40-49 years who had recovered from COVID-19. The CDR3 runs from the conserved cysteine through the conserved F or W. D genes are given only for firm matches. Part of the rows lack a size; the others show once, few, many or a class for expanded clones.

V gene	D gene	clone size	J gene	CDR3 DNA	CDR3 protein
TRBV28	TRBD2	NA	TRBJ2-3	TGTGCCAGCAGCATGCTAGGCGGGGGGGCGGTAAGGGCACGCGGTACGCAGTATTTT	CASSMLGGGAVRARGTQYF
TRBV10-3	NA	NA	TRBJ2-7	TGTGCCATCAGTGCGGTGGGGCGAGCCGAGCAGTACTTC	CAISAVGRAEQYF
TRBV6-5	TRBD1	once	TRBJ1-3	TGTGCCAGCAGGCCACCGGGACAGAGAAACACCATATATTTT	CASRPPGQRNTIYF
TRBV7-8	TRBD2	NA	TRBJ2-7	TGTGCCAGCACGAATCTACCCAAGAGCGGGGGGGCCCCCTGGCAGTACTTC	CASTNLPKSGGAPWQYF
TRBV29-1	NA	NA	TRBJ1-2	TGCAGCGCTAAAGGCGAGGCTCTATATGGCTACACCTTC	CSAKGEALYGYTF
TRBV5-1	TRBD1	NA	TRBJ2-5	TGCGCCAGCAGCTTACAGGGGATTGAAGAGACCCAGTACTTC	CASSLQGIEETQYF
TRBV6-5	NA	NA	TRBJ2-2	TGTGCCAGCAGGCACTCGAACACCGGGGAGCTGTTTTTT	CASRHSNTGELFF
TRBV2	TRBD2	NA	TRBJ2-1	TGTGCCAGCAGGAACCTAGCGGGAGCTCGAGGTGAGCAGTTCTTC	CASRNLAGARGEQFF
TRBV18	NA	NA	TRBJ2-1	TGTGCCAGCTCACCCAAGCAACATTCTAGCGATGAGCAGTTCTTC	CASSPKQHSSDEQFF
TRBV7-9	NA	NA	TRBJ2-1	TGTGCCAGCAGCTTAGTATCCCTAGTTAGTAATGAGCAGTTCTTC	CASSLVSLVSNEQFF
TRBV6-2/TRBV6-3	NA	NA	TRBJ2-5	TGTGCCAGCAGTTCCACCGCGGCCCGGTACTTC	CASSSTAARYF
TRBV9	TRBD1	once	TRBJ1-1	TGTGCCAGCAGCGTAGGACAGGGGACTGAAGCTTTCTTT	CASSVGQGTEAFF
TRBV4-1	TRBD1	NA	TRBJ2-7	TGCGCCAGCAGTCCTGGACAGGCCCGGGGATACGAGCAGTACTTC	CASSPGQARGYEQYF
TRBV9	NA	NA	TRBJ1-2	TGTGCCAGCAGCGTAGGGACAGTAGCTAACTATGGCTACACCTTC	CASSVGTVANYGYTF
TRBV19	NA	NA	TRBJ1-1	TGTGCCAGTAGTAGGAGACGGTCCGACACTGAAGCTTTCTTT	CASSRRRSDTEAFF
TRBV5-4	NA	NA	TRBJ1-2	TGTGCCAGCAACTCACCGGGTCGCACCACCCCATATGGCTACACCTTC	CASNSPGRTTPYGYTF
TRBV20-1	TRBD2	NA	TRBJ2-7	TGCAGTGCTAGTAAGCCCGGGACTAGCGGGTTAGGGACCTACGAGCAGTACTTC	CSASKPGTSGLGTYEQYF
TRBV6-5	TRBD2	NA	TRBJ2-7	TGTGCCAGCAATAGGGCGGGAGGGCCCTACGAGCAGTACTTC	CASNRAGGPYEQYF
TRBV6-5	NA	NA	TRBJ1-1	TGTGCCAGCAGTTACTTCGGAGGGGCCCCCAGAACTGAAGCTTTCTTT	CASSYFGGAPRTEAFF
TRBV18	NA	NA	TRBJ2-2	TGTGCCAGCTCACCGTCAACGAACACCGGGGAGCTGTTTTTT	CASSPSTNTGELFF
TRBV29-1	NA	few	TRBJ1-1	TGCAGCGTCAGGAGGGCCAGGAACACTGAAGCTTTCTTT	CSVRRARNTEAFF
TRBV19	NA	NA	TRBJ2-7	TGTGCCACCTCACCACGGGGGGCGTTCCAGGAGCAGTACTTC	CATSPRGAFQEQYF
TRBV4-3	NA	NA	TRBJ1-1	TGCGCCAGCAGCCAAGATCCCCGCCACGTGACACCAAACACTGAAGCTTTCTTT	CASSQDPRHVTPNTEAFF
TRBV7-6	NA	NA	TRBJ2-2	TGTGCCAGCAGCCCCTTCGGGGGAGGCTCTAACACCGGGGAGCTGTTTTTT	CASSPFGGGSNTGELFF
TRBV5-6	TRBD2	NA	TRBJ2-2	TGTGCCAGCAGAGACCGACTAGCGGGGCATAACACCGGGGAGCTGTTTTTT	CASRDRLAGHNTGELFF
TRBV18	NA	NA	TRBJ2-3	TGTGCCAGCTCACCCCGCGGGGAAGATACGCAGTATTTT	CASSPRGEDTQYF
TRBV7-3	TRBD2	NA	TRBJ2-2	TGTGCCAGCAGCAGAGGACTAGGAAACACCGGGGAGCTGTTTTTT	CASSRGLGNTGELFF
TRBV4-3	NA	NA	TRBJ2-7	TGCGCCAGCAGCCAAAAACCCGGGGACACCTACGAGCAGTACTTC	CASSQKPGDTYEQYF
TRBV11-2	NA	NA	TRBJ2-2	TGTGCCAGCAGCCCTTCCACCGGGGAGCTGTTTTTT	CASSPSTGELFF
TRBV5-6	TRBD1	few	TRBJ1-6	TGTGCCAGCAGGGGACAGGGGGTGACAGCTCCCCTCCACTTT	CASRGQGVTAPLHF
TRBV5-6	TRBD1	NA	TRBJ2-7	TGTGCCAGCAGCCAACCCACTCGGACAGGGACCTACGAGCAGTACTTC	CASSQPTRTGTYEQYF
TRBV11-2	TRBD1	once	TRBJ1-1	TGTGCCAGCAGCTTAGTCGTTACCAGGGGGATGGGTACTGAAGCTTTCTTT	CASSLVVTRGMGTEAFF
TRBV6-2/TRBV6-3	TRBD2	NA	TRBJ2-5	TGTGCCAGCAGTTACTCGAGTAGCGGGGTCCAAGAGACCCAGTACTTC	CASSYSSSGVQETQYF
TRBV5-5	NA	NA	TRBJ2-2	TGTGCCAGCAGCTTAAACAGCGGGGAGCTGTTTTTT	CASSLNSGELFF
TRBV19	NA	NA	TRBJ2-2	TGTGCCAGTAGTATAGATCAACAGGGAGCAACCGGGGAGCTGTTTTTT	CASSIDQQGATGELFF
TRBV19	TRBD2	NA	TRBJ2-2	TGTGCCAGTCGGACTAGCGGGGTCATGAACACCGGGGAGCTGTTTTTT	CASRTSGVMNTGELFF
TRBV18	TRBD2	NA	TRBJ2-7	TGTGCCAGCTCACCAGCGACTAGCGGACCTCTCGAGCAGTACTTC	CASSPATSGPLEQYF
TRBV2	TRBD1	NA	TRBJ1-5	TGTGCCAGCGACAGGGGAGGGCAGCCCCAGCATTTT	CASDRGGQPQHF
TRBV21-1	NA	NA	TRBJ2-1	TGTGCAGTCTCCCTGGCGAGCGGAGGTAACAATGAGCAGTTCTTC	CAVSLASGGNNEQFF
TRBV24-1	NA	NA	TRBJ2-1	TGTGCCACCAGTCCGGGGGATTTGTACAATGAGCAGTTCTTC	CATSPGDLYNEQFF
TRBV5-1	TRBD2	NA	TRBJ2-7	TGCGCCAGCAGCCATGTGACTAGCGGAGGGGACGAGCAGTACTTC	CASSHVTSGGDEQYF
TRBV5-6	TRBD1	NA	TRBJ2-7	TGTGCCAGCAGGACGGAGAAGACAGGGGGCGGATACGAGCAGTACTTC	CASRTEKTGGGYEQYF